This entry lists 14 T cell receptor beta chains sequenced from one sample in a study of blood T cell repertoires in COVID-19. Here immunoSEQ multiplex PCR was the method, and the copy in TCRdb shows in-frame clones only, minus some. The sample shows a few hundred thousand clones, roughly 90% of them seen only once. The specimen was PBMCs or T cells enriched from blood (not recorded which). Source of these receptors: a woman aged 25-40 years who had been exposed to COVID-19.

The V gene is TRBV13, the J gene TRBJ2-7; TRBD1 agrees at 7 bases. Germline V gene lookup returns CDR1 PRHDT and CDR2 FYEKMQ (reference sequence). Trimming at V came to 5 bases and at J to 4 bases, leaving 11 bases not matched to a gene. The CDR3 is made up of 15 amino acids. The CDR3 nucleotides read TGTGCCAGCAGCCTACAAGGGACAGTTGCTTACGAGCAGTACTTC. Protein: CASSLQGTVAYEQYF.

The rearrangement links TRBV5-1 to TRBJ1-2, with 8 positions matching TRBD1. J was trimmed by 4 bases and V by 5 bases; bases with no gene match: 10. The CDR3 contains 15 residues. Germline V gene data show CDR1 as SGHRS and CDR2 as YFSETQ. CDR3 DNA: TGCGCCAGCAGAAACCCGGACAGGGCGCTCTATGGCTACACCTTC. Its translation is CASRNPDRALYGYTF.

The chain has TRBV14 and TRBJ2-1; possible D gene TRBD1, 6 bases. V was clipped by 3 bases and J by 4 bases, with 16 bases between them. The germline gives CDR1 SGHDN, CDR2 FVKESK. The CDR3 has 16 residues. The CDR3 region has the DNA TGTGCCAGCAGCCAGAAACAGGGTTACCTTTACAATGAGCAGTTCTTC. Encoded protein: CASSQKQGYLYNEQFF. Using reference TRBV14 and TRBJ2-1 for the parts outside the CDR3, the full variable domain is EAGVTQFPSHSVIEKGQTVTLRCDPISGHDNLYWYRRVMGKEIKFLLHFVKESKQDESGMPNNRFLAERTGGTYSTLKVQPAELEDSGVYFCASSQKQGYLYNEQFFGPGTRLTVL.

The chain recombines TRBV28 with TRBJ2-3; 8 bases are shared with TRBD2. Trimming at V came to 3 bases and at J to 1 base, leaving 12 bases not matched to a gene. Germline V gives CDR1 MDHEN, CDR2 SYDVKM. The CDR3 is 18 amino acids. CDR3 loop: CASSFHSGSGSGTDTQYF. The DNA for the CDR3 is TGTGCCAGCAGTTTCCACAGCGGGAGTGGATCCGGCACAGATACGCAGTATTTT.

The chain couples TRBV19 to TRBJ2-3; 8 nucleotides align to TRBD2. The CDR3 runs 20 residues. Germline V gene lookup returns CDR1 LNHDA and CDR2 SQIVND (reference sequence). V dropped 3 bases and J dropped 0; count of bases not matched to a gene: 17. As DNA, the CDR3 is TGTGCCAGTAGTATTTTCTTCGGGCTAGCGGGTTCTTCTAGCACAGATACGCAGTATTTT. This encodes CASSIFFGLAGSSSTDTQYF.

V gene TRBV7-6 combines with J gene TRBJ2-1; tentatively, D is TRBD1 (5 bases). Per the germline V gene, CDR1 is SGHVS and CDR2 is FNYEAQ. This CDR3 is built from 13 residues. V lost 4 bases and J 4 bases, leaving 8 bases between the germline ends. The chain's CDR3 is CASSSDRYNEQFF. Here the CDR3 DNA reads TGTGCCAGCAGCTCCGACAGATACAATGAGCAGTTCTTC.

This rearrangement joins TRBV11-2 to TRBJ2-7, with D possibly being TRBD1 (5 bases). V lost 3 bases and J 4 bases, leaving 16 bases between the germline ends. The CDR3 loop spans 15 amino acids. Germline V gene lookup returns CDR1 SGHAT and CDR2 FQNNGV. CDR3 in amino acids: CASSLGRKPTYEQYF. Written as DNA, the CDR3 is TGTGCCAGCAGCTTGGGGCGAAAACCAACTTACGAGCAGTACTTC. The variable domain in full, completed from reference TRBV11-2 and TRBJ2-7, reads EAGVAQSPRYKIIEKRQSVAFWCNPISGHATLYWYQQILGQGPKLLIQFQNNGVVDDSQLPKDRFSAERLKGVDSTLKIQPAKLEDSAVYLCASSLGRKPTYEQYFGPGTRLTVT.

The chain carries TRBV6-5 and TRBJ2-7; 7 bases map to TRBD1. V lost 5 bases to trimming and J lost 3 bases; unmatched junction nucleotides: 4. CDR1 is MNHEY and CDR2 is SVGAGI in the germline V gene. This CDR3 is built from 13 residues. CDR3 sequence: CASSPDRDYEQYF. Written as DNA, the CDR3 is TGTGCCAGCAGTCCCGACAGGGACTACGAGCAGTACTTC.

This chain connects TRBV10-3 to TRBJ2-7; 14 bases match TRBD2. J lost 6 bases, V lost 3 bases, and 7 bases had no gene match. CDR3 length equals 16 residues. Germline CDR1 ENHRY, CDR2 SYGVKD. The chain's CDR3 is CAISDGGLAGATEQYF. DNA for the CDR3: TGTGCCATCAGTGATGGGGGACTAGCGGGGGCCACCGAGCAGTACTTC.

The V gene is TRBV5-1, the J gene TRBJ2-7; 7 nucleotides agree with TRBD1. Germline-derived CDR1 and CDR2 are SGHRS and YFSETQ. V shed 5 bases, J shed 2 bases, and the junction held 16 bases outside the gene matches. The CDR3 length is 17 residues. The CDR3 sequence is CASRADLWDSSTYEQYF. CDR3 DNA sequence: TGCGCCAGCAGGGCTGACCTTTGGGACAGCTCAACCTACGAGCAGTACTTC.

DNA of the CDR3: TGCGCCAGCAGCCGGGGACAGGAATTCACAGATACGCAGTATTTT. It is translated as CASSRGQEFTDTQYF. V usage is TRBV5-1 and J usage is TRBJ2-3; 8 nucleotides match TRBD1. The germline gives CDR1 SGHRS, CDR2 YFSETQ. The J segment lost 2 bases and the V segment lost 4 bases, leaving 6 bases of the junction unmatched. The CDR3 totals 15 residues. Supplemented by reference TRBV5-1 and TRBJ2-3, the full variable domain reads KAGVTQTPRYLIKTRGQQVTLSCSPISGHRSVSWYQQTPGQGLQFLFEYFSETQRNKGNFPGRFSGRQFSNSRSEMNVSTLELGDSALYLCASSRGQEFTDTQYFGPGTRLTVL.

The CDR3 DNA reads as TGTGCCAGCAGTGAAGGAAGTGCCCTAAATGAAAAACTGTTTTTT. Residues: CASSEGSALNEKLFF. The rearrangement links TRBV6-1 to TRBJ1-4, with D unresolved. Germline V lookup: CDR1 MNHNS, CDR2 SASEGT. Between the trimmed V and J ends, which lost 1 base and 5 bases, there was a span of 11 bases. The CDR3 is 15 amino acids.

The V call is TRBV5-1, the J call TRBJ1-1; D unclear. V was pared by 3 bases and J by 0 bases, with 6 bases between. Germline V gene sequence: CDR1 SGHRS, CDR2 YFSETQ. The CDR3 spans 13 residues. CDR3 DNA: TGCGCCAGCAGCTCTAATATGAACACTGAAGCTTTCTTT. Its translation is CASSSNMNTEAFF. Combining the CDR3 with reference TRBV5-1 and TRBJ1-1 gives the whole variable domain KAGVTQTPRYLIKTRGQQVTLSCSPISGHRSVSWYQQTPGQGLQFLFEYFSETQRNKGNFPGRFSGRQFSNSRSEMNVSTLELGDSALYLCASSSNMNTEAFFGQGTRLTVV.

The chain recombines TRBV5-4 with TRBJ2-7; 7 bases agree with TRBD2. Germline loops: CDR1 SGHNT, CDR2 YYREEE (reference sequence). This CDR3 region has 15 residues. J gave up 0 bases and V 4 bases, and 7 bases lay outside the gene matches. The CDR3 DNA reads TGTGCCAGCAGCACCCCGGGACTACACTCCTACGAGCAGTACTTC. This encodes CASSTPGLHSYEQYF.